Following are 11 T cell receptor beta chains from one sample sequenced in a study of spatial heterogeneity in lung cancer (dated by TCRdb to about 2019). The time point label of this sample denotes: sample taken at primary tumor resection. Broader findings and caveats from the paper: The tumor nonsynonymous mutation count correlated with the number of expanded intratumoral alpha and beta TCRs.

Library method: 5' RACE. Data came from a NextSeq 500. TCRdb redid the processing of the public reads, applying fastp at Q25 and MiXCR, and retained in-frame beta chains. Identical CDR3 protein sequences are pooled into one entry, listed with their most common genes and DNA. The sample yields roughly 16,000 distinct CDR3 sequences; about 6.5% were counted once. The ten largest clones add up to 15% to 20% of the sample. No antigens are known for them. The material sequenced was lung tumor tissue, taken at surgery. Receptors originate from a female donor with early-stage non-small cell lung cancer.

This clonotype was observed many times. The chain uses TRBV28 and TRBJ1-2; D gene unclear. Germline loops: CDR1 MDHEN, CDR2 SYDVKM. Trimming removed 5 bases at V and 1 base at J, with 5 bases between. The CDR3 contains 12 residues. The CDR3 coding sequence is TGTGCCAGCAGTCCTATTAACTATGGCTACACCTTC. It is translated as CASSPINYGYTF.

J is TRBJ2-5 and V is TRBV7-2, with 8 positions matching TRBD2. Germline V gene data show CDR1 as SGHTA and CDR2 as FQGNSA. V dropped 5 bases and J dropped 10; count of bases not matched to a gene: 12. This CDR3 has 14 residues. As DNA, the CDR3 is TGTGCCAGCAGCCCCCCGGGGGGTAGCGGGGTCCAGTACTTC. The encoded protein is CASSPPGGSGVQYF.

The chain is built from TRBV7-9 and TRBJ1-1; D is perhaps TRBD1 (6 bases). Germline V gene lookup returns CDR1 SEHNR and CDR2 FQNEAQ (reference sequence). Trimming took off 4 bases at V and 5 bases at J, with 14 bases between the two ends. The CDR3 is 14 amino acids. The CDR3 protein is CASSSIRTGTEAFF. CDR3 in DNA: TGTGCCAGCAGCTCGATAAGAACAGGGACTGAAGCTTTCTTT.

This clonotype was seen repeatedly, ten times or more. The chain links TRBV2 to TRBJ1-5; D not resolved. The CDR3 runs to 14 residues. Trimming shortened V by 4 bases and J by 2 bases, and 9 bases separated the two germline ends. From germline, CDR1 is SNHLY and CDR2 FYNNEI. CDR3 protein: CASSGDGGNQPQHF. CDR3 sequence (DNA): TGTGCCAGCAGTGGTGACGGAGGCAATCAGCCCCAGCATTTT.

With regard to this clonotype: A read error may be the cause here, since a much bigger clone is one base away. The genes are TRBV12-3 or TRBV12-4 and TRBJ1-5, with 9 bases aligning to TRBD1. Trimming removed 6 bases from V and 1 base from J; junction bases left unmatched: 4. The CDR3 has 15 amino acids. Here the CDR3 DNA reads TGTGCCAGCAGACGGACAGGGGCGAGCAATCAGCCCCAGCATTTT. This encodes CASRRTGASNQPQHF.

This clonotype is medium-sized in the sample. This chain uses TRBV4-1 with TRBJ2-7; D is unresolved. Trimming removed 8 bases at V and 1 base at J, with 3 bases between. The CDR3 extends over 10 amino acids. From germline, CDR1 is MGHRA and CDR2 YSYEKL. DNA for the CDR3: TGCGCCAGCGGGTCCTACGAGCAGTACTTC. This sequence encodes CASGSYEQYF.

This clonotype occurred many times. The V and J genes are TRBV28 and TRBJ2-7; tentative D call: TRBD2 (5 bases). This CDR3 has 15 amino acids. Germline V lookup: CDR1 MDHEN, CDR2 SYDVKM. V gave up 2 bases and J gave up 2 bases, with 13 bases separating them. The CDR3 DNA reads as TGTGCCAGCAGTTTAGAGAGGGCCAGCGCCTACGAGCAGTACTTC. Translated: CASSLERASAYEQYF.

This clonotype showed up many times. V usage is TRBV21-1 and J usage is TRBJ2-1; the D call in the table, TRBD1, was not verified against the DNA. TRBV21-1 is described as a pseudogene. CDR3 size: 18 residues. The CDR3 region is CASSKAGRLRTTYNEQFF. CDR3 in DNA: TGTGCCAGCAGCAAAGCGGGGCGCCTGCGAACCACCTACAATGAGCAGTTCTTC.

This clonotype was counted ten times or more. This rearrangement joins TRBV29-1 to TRBJ2-2, with a weak D call TRBD2 (5 bases). The germline gives CDR1 SQVTM, CDR2 ANQGSEA. V lost 4 bases to trimming and J lost 9 bases, with 12 bases between them. The CDR3 is 12 residues long. Here the CDR3 reads CSVGVGRRELFF. CDR3 bases: TGCAGCGTTGGGGTAGGGAGAAGGGAGCTGTTTTTT.

Ten or more counts support this clonotype. The chain is built from TRBV7-8 and TRBJ2-7, with D possibly TRBD1 on 5 matching bases. CDR1 is SGHVS, CDR2 FQNEAQ, per germline. The CDR3 length is 18 residues. Trimming removed 1 base at V and 3 bases at J, with 22 bases between. CDR3 DNA: TGTGCCAGCAGCTTAGGCGTCTGGGGCAGTCCCCCCAACTACGAGCAGTACTTC. Translation: CASSLGVWGSPPNYEQYF.

This clonotype came up many times. This chain links TRBV5-1 with TRBJ2-2; D is perhaps TRBD1 (6 bases). Looked up from germline, CDR1 is SGHRS and CDR2 is YFSETQ. V lost 4 bases and J lost 7, with 14 bases in between. This CDR3 contains 14 residues. DNA for the CDR3: TGCGCCAGCAGCGTGAACAGGGCCTACGGGGAGCTGTTTTTT. Translating gives CASSVNRAYGELFF.